A selection of T cell receptor beta chains follows, all from one sample in a study of neoadjuvant nivolumab and ipilimumab in lung cancer. Sequencing used immunoSEQ multiplex PCR; TCRdb keeps in-frame clones, though not all of them. The table records more than 40,000 clones, roughly 89% of them present only once. The starting material was blood, obtained before neoadjuvant nivolumab, alone or with ipilimumab. Receptors originate from an adult with non-small cell lung cancer. Some clones in this sample may be carry-over from other donors' samples. Each CDR3 is given with its conserved first and last residue. D genes are given only for firm matches. Clone sizes are given selectively: once, few, many, or a class where the clone is expanded.

v_call	clone_size	d_call	j_call	cdr3_nt	cdr3_aa
TRBV29-1	few	NA	TRBJ2-5	TGCAGCGTTGGAAGGGTCAGGCAAGAGACCCAGTACTTC	CSVGRVRQETQYF
TRBV6-4	NA	TRBD2	TRBJ2-1	TGTGCCAGCAGTCAAGCGGGAGACGCTAATGAGCAGTTCTTC	CASSQAGDANEQFF
TRBV5-5	NA	NA	TRBJ1-2	TGTGCCAGCAGCTTAAGGACGGTGACTAACTATGGCTACACCTTC	CASSLRTVTNYGYTF
TRBV29-1	NA	TRBD2	TRBJ2-7	TGCAGCGCCACGGGTAGCGGGATAAATTCCTACGAGCAGTACTTC	CSATGSGINSYEQYF
TRBV5-1	NA	NA	TRBJ2-2	TGCGCCAGCAGCGATGGGGCTTCTAACACCGGGGAGCTGTTTTTT	CASSDGASNTGELFF
TRBV7-8	NA	NA	TRBJ2-1	TGTGCCAGCAACCAACGGCCCACCTCCTACAATGAGCAGTTCTTC	CASNQRPTSYNEQFF
TRBV19	NA	TRBD2	TRBJ2-3	TGTGCCAGTAGGGATGGGACTAGCGGACCCACAGATACGCAGTATTTT	CASRDGTSGPTDTQYF
TRBV15	NA	TRBD1	TRBJ1-1	TGTGCCACCAGCAGGGGACAGGGACTCTTGAACACTGAAGCTTTCTTT	CATSRGQGLLNTEAFF
TRBV5-1	NA	NA	TRBJ2-5	TGCGCCAGCAGCTATCAAGAGACCCAGTACTTC	CASSYQETQYF
TRBV15	NA	NA	TRBJ2-3	TGTGCCACCAGCAGAGATATGGGCGGTGGAGGGGCAGATACGCAGTATTTT	CATSRDMGGGGADTQYF
TRBV2	few	NA	TRBJ1-2	TGTGCCAGCAGTGAAGGCAACTATGGCTACACCTTC	CASSEGNYGYTF
TRBV2	NA	NA	TRBJ1-1	TGTGCCAGCCGACCAATGACCCAGGGATTGAGAACTGAAGCTTTCTTT	CASRPMTQGLRTEAFF
TRBV6-1	NA	NA	TRBJ1-2	TGTGCCAGCAGTGAAGGGCAGGGGATCTATGGCTACACCTTC	CASSEGQGIYGYTF
TRBV5-6	NA	TRBD1	TRBJ1-2	TGTGCCAGCAGCGCAAGCCGGGACAGGGTTGACTATGGCTACACCTTC	CASSASRDRVDYGYTF
TRBV5-1	NA	NA	TRBJ2-3	TGCGCCAGCAGCGGTGGTAGGGGCCAGGATACGCAGTATTTT	CASSGGRGQDTQYF
TRBV19	once	NA	TRBJ2-2	TGTGCCAGTAGTATAGATCGAGGACAGCCTACCGGGGAGCTGTTTTTT	CASSIDRGQPTGELFF
TRBV13	NA	NA	TRBJ1-1	TGTGCCAGCAGCTTGGGGCATATGAACACTGAAGCTTTCTTT	CASSLGHMNTEAFF
TRBV11-2	once	NA	TRBJ2-3	TGTGCCAGCAGCCTCGGGGGCACAGATACGCAGTATTTT	CASSLGGTDTQYF
TRBV30	NA	NA	TRBJ2-3	TGTGCCTGGAACAGGGACACAGATACGCAGTATTTT	CAWNRDTDTQYF
TRBV29-1	NA	NA	TRBJ2-7	TGCAGCGTTGGTCAACTTCCACGACACGAGCAGTACTTC	CSVGQLPRHEQYF
TRBV7-2	NA	NA	TRBJ1-2	TGTGCCAGCAGCTTAGTACACGGTAACTATGGCTACACCTTC	CASSLVHGNYGYTF
TRBV7-9	NA	TRBD2	TRBJ2-7	TGTGCCAGCAGCTTTAGCGGGAAAAACTACGAGCAGTACTTC	CASSFSGKNYEQYF
TRBV15	once	NA	TRBJ2-7	TGTGCCACCAGCAGGACAGCGTTCTACGAGCAGTACTTC	CATSRTAFYEQYF
TRBV5-6	NA	TRBD1	TRBJ2-1	TGTGCCAGCAGGGGACAGGGTACGGGAGAGCAGTTCTTC	CASRGQGTGEQFF
TRBV4-3	NA	TRBD2	TRBJ2-5	TGCGCCAGCAGCCAAGAGGGGGGACTAGCGGGAGAGACCCAGTACTTC	CASSQEGGLAGETQYF
TRBV19	NA	NA	TRBJ2-1	TGTGCCAGTAGTATAGATGGGCTAGCCGGAAATGAGCAGTTCTTC	CASSIDGLAGNEQFF
TRBV25-1	NA	NA	TRBJ1-3	TGTGCCAGCAGTGAATCCAACGGAAACACCATATATTTT	CASSESNGNTIYF
TRBV7-2	NA	NA	TRBJ1-1	TGTGCCAGCAGCTACGACAGGAACACTGAAGCTTTCTTT	CASSYDRNTEAFF
TRBV18	NA	NA	TRBJ2-1	TGTGCCAGCTCACCGGGACAAGGCAATGAGCAGTTCTTC	CASSPGQGNEQFF